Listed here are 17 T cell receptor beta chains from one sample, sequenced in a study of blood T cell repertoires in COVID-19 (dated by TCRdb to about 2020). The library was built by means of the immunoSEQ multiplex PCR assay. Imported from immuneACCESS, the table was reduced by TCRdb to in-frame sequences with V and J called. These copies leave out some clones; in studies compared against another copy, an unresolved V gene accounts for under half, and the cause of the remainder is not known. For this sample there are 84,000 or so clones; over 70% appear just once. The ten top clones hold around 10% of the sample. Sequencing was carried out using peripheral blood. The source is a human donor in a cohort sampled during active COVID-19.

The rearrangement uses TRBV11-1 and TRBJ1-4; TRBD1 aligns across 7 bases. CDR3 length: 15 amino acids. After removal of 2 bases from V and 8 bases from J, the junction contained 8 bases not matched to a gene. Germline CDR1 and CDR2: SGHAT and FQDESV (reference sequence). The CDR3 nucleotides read TGTGCCAGCAGCTTATTCCAGGGGGGAAGCGAAAAACTGTTTTTT. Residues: CASSLFQGGSEKLFF. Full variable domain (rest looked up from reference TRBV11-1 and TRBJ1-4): EAEVAQSPRYKITEKSQAVAFWCDPISGHATLYWYRQILGQGPELLVQFQDESVVDDSQLPKDRFSAERLKGVDSTLKIQPAELGDSAMYLCASSLFQGGSEKLFFGSGTQLSVL.

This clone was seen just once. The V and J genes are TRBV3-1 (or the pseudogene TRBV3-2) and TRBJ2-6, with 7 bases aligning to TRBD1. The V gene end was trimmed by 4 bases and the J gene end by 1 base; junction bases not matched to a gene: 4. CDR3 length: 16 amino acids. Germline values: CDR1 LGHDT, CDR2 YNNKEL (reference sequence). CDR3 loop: CASSRSTGSGANVLTF. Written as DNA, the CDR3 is TGTGCCAGCAGCCGATCGACAGGGTCTGGGGCCAACGTCCTGACTTTC.

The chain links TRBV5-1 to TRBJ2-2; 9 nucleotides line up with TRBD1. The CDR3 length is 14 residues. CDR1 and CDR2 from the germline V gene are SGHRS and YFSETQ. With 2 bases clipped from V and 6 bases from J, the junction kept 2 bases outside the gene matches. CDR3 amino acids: CASSLQGAPGELFF. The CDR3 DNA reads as TGCGCCAGCAGCTTACAGGGGGCCCCCGGGGAGCTGTTTTTT.

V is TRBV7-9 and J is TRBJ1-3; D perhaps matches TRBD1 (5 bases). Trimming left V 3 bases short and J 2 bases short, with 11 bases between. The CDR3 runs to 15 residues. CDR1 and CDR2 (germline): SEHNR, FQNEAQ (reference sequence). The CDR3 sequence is CASSFSGTPGNTIYF. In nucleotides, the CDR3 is TGTGCCAGCAGCTTTTCCGGGACTCCTGGAAACACCATATATTTT.

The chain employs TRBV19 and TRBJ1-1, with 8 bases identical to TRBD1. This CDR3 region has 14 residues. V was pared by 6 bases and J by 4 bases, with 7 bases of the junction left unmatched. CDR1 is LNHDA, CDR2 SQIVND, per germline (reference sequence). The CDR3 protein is CASRADRVATEAFF. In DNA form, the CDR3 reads TGTGCCAGTAGGGCGGACAGGGTGGCCACTGAAGCTTTCTTT.

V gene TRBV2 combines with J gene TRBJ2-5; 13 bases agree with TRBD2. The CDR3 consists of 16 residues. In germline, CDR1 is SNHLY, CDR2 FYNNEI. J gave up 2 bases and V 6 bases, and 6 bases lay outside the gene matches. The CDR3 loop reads CASRATSGGLQETQYF. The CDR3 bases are TGTGCCAGCAGGGCGACTAGCGGGGGGCTTCAAGAGACCCAGTACTTC.

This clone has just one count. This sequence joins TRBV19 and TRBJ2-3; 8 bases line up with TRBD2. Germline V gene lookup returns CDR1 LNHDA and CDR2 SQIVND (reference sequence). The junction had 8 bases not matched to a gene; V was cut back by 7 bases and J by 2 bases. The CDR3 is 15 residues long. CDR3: CASNTAGANTDTQYF. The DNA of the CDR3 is TGTGCCAGTAATACAGCGGGGGCAAACACAGATACGCAGTATTTT.

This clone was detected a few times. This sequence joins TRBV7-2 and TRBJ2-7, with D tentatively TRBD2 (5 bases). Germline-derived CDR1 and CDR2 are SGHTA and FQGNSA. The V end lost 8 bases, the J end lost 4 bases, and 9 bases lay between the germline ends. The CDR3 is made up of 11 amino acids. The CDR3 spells CASRGSYEQYF. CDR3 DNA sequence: TGTGCCAGCCGGGGTAGTTACGAGCAGTACTTC.

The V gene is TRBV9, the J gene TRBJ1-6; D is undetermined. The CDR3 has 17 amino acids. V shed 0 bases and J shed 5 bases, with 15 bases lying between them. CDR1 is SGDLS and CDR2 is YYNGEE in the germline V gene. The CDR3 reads CASSVDGRGPNNSPLHF. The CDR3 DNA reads TGTGCCAGCAGCGTAGACGGGAGAGGGCCGAATAATTCACCCCTCCACTTT.

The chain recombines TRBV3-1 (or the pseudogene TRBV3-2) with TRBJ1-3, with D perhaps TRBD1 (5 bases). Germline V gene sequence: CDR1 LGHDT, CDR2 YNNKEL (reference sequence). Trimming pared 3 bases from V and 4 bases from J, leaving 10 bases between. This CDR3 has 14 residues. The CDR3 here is CASSQQGHGNTIYF. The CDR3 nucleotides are TGTGCCAGCAGCCAGCAGGGTCACGGAAACACCATATATTTT.

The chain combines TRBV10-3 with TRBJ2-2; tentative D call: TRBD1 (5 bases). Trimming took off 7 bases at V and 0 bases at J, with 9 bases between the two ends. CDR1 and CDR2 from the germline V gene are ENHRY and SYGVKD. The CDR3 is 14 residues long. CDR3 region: CAIKQGANTGELFF. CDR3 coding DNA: TGTGCCATCAAGCAGGGCGCGAACACCGGGGAGCTGTTTTTT.

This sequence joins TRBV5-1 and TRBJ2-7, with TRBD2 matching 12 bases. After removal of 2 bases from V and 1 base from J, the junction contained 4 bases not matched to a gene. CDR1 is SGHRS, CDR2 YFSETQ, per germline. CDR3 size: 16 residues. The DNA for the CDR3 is TGCGCCAGCAGCTTCACTAGCGGGGGGTCATCCTACGAGCAGTACTTC. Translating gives CASSFTSGGSSYEQYF. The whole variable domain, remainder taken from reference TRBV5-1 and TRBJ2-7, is KAGVTQTPRYLIKTRGQQVTLSCSPISGHRSVSWYQQTPGQGLQFLFEYFSETQRNKGNFPGRFSGRQFSNSRSEMNVSTLELGDSALYLCASSFTSGGSSYEQYFGPGTRLTVT.

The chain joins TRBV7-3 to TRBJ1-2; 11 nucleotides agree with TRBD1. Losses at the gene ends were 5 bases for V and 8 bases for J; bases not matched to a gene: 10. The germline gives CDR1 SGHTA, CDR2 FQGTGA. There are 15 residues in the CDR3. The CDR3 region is CASSPRTGGLGGYTF. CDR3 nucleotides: TGTGCCAGCAGCCCCAGGACAGGGGGCTTAGGAGGCTACACCTTC.

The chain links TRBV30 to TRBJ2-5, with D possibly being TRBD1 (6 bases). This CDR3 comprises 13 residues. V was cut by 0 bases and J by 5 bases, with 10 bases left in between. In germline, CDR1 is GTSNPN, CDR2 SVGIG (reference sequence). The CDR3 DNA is TGTGCCTGGAGTGTACAGGGTGTTGAGACCCAGTACTTC. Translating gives CAWSVQGVETQYF.

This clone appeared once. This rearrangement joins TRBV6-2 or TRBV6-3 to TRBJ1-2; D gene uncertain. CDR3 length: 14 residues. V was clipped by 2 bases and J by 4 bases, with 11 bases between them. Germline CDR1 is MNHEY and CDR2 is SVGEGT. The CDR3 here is CASSYGHLGYGYTF. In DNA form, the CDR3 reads TGTGCCAGCAGTTACGGGCATCTCGGCTATGGCTACACCTTC.

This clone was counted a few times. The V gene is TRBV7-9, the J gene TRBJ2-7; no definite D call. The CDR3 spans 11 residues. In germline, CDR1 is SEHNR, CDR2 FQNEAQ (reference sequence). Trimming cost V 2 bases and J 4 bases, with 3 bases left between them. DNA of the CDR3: TGTGCCAGCAGCTTATCTTACGAGCAGTACTTC. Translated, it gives CASSLSYEQYF.

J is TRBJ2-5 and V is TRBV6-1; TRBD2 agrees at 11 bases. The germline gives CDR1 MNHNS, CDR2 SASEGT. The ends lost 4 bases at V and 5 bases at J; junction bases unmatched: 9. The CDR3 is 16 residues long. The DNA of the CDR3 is TGTGCCAGCAGTGCCTTAGCGGGGGGGCCATGGGAGACCCAGTACTTC. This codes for CASSALAGGPWETQYF.